This T cell receptor (beta chain) originates from a study of response to subunit inactivated influenza vaccine. General study points: Each seasonal influenza vaccination, the authors suggested, recruits few new T cells.

Germline values: CDR1 MGHDK, CDR2 SYGVNS. V was pared by 8 bases and J by 5 bases, with 15 bases between. The CDR3 is 13 amino acids. One entry per CDR3 protein results from TCRdb running MiXCR on the RT-PCR reads. The table includes around 320,000 distinct CDR3 sequences, around 20% detected once. The table lists this clonotype with many counts. Its specificity is not known. This sequence originates from a man between 50 and 75 years old who received an inactivated influenza vaccine. Sequences were derived from PBMCs from blood, sampled approximately 20 months after vaccination. This chain joins TRBV25-1 and TRBJ1-1; D gene ambiguous. The CDR3 sequence is CASRAGTRTEAFF. The CDR3 coding sequence is TGTGCCAGCCGGGCCGGAACGAGAACTGAAGCTTTCTTT.